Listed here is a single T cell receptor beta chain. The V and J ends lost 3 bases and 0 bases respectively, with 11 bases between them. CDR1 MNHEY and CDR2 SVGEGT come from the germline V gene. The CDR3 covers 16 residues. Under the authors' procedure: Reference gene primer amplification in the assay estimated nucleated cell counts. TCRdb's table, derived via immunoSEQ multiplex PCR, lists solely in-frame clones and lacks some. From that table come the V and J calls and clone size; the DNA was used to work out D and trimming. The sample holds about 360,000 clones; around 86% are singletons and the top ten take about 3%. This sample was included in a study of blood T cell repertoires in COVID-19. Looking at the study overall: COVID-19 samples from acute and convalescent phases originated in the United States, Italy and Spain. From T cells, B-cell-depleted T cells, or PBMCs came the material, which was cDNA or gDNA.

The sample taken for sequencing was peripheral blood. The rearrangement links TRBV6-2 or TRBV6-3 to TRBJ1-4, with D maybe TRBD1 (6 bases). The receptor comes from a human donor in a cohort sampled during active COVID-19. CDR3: CASSYLRQATNEKLFF. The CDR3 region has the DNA TGTGCCAGCAGTTATCTGAGACAGGCAACTAATGAAAAACTGTTTTTT.